A selection of T cell receptor beta chains follows, all from one sample in a study of T cell responses to AZD1222 COVID-19 vaccine. Sequencing was performed with immunoSEQ multiplex PCR; in TCRdb, only in-frame clones are kept and a portion is missing. The table lists roughly 120,000 clones, around 93% of them singletons. The specimen comprised peripheral blood, sampled 28 days after the second AZD1222 dose. Receptors were obtained from an adult who received the AZD1222 COVID-19 vaccine. CDR3s include the opening cysteine and the closing phenylalanine or tryptophan. Each record gives: D gene, J gene, clone size, V gene, CDR3 protein, CDR3 DNA. D genes are given only for firm matches. Clone size is given for some rows only: seen once, a few or many times, or a class if the clone is expanded.

d_gene: NA
j_gene: TRBJ2-3
abundance: NA
v_gene: TRBV6-2/TRBV6-3
CDR3aa: CASSWTLLGGTDTQYF
CDR3nt: TGTGCCAGCAGTTGGACCCTGTTGGGGGGCACAGATACGCAGTATTTT

d_gene: TRBD1
j_gene: TRBJ1-5
abundance: once
v_gene: TRBV28
CDR3aa: CASSLGQSGNQPQHF
CDR3nt: TGTGCCAGCAGTTTGGGACAGAGTGGCAATCAGCCCCAGCATTTT

d_gene: TRBD2
j_gene: TRBJ2-5
abundance: NA
v_gene: TRBV5-1
CDR3aa: CASSLLAGGSEETQYF
CDR3nt: TGCGCCAGCAGCTTGCTAGCGGGGGGTTCGGAGGAGACCCAGTACTTC

d_gene: NA
j_gene: TRBJ2-3
abundance: NA
v_gene: TRBV4-1
CDR3aa: CASSLWAGDTDTQYF
CDR3nt: TGCGCCAGCAGCCTTTGGGCTGGGGATACAGATACGCAGTATTTT

d_gene: NA
j_gene: TRBJ1-5
abundance: NA
v_gene: TRBV18
CDR3aa: CASSPTGTQPQHF
CDR3nt: TGTGCCAGCTCACCAACAGGGACGCAGCCCCAGCATTTT

d_gene: NA
j_gene: TRBJ1-4
abundance: NA
v_gene: TRBV5-1
CDR3aa: CASSSAAVGDEKLFF
CDR3nt: TGCGCCAGCAGCTCCGCGGCTGTAGGCGATGAAAAACTGTTTTTT

d_gene: NA
j_gene: TRBJ2-2
abundance: NA
v_gene: TRBV21-1
CDR3aa: CASSKDLTASGVTPGELFF
CDR3nt: TGTGCCAGCAGCAAAGATTTAACGGCTAGCGGAGTCACCCCCGGGGAGCTGTTTTTT

d_gene: NA
j_gene: TRBJ2-7
abundance: NA
v_gene: TRBV6-5
CDR3aa: CASSSIRRRGSYEQYF
CDR3nt: TGTGCCAGCAGTTCCATCCGCCGTAGGGGTTCCTACGAGCAGTACTTC

d_gene: TRBD1
j_gene: TRBJ1-2
abundance: NA
v_gene: TRBV25-1
CDR3aa: CASSTRTGEYGYTF
CDR3nt: TGTGCCAGCAGCACACGGACAGGGGAGTATGGCTACACCTTC

d_gene: NA
j_gene: TRBJ1-5
abundance: once
v_gene: TRBV2
CDR3aa: CASREEKNNQPQHF
CDR3nt: TGTGCCAGCAGAGAGGAGAAGAACAATCAGCCCCAGCATTTT

d_gene: NA
j_gene: TRBJ1-1
abundance: NA
v_gene: TRBV3-1/TRBV3-2
CDR3aa: CASSHGEGTEAFF
CDR3nt: TGTGCCAGCAGCCATGGAGAGGGCACTGAAGCTTTCTTT

d_gene: NA
j_gene: TRBJ1-2
abundance: NA
v_gene: TRBV28
CDR3aa: CASRTSGTRVYGYTF
CDR3nt: TGTGCCAGCAGAACCTCCGGGACAAGAGTCTATGGCTACACCTTC

d_gene: TRBD1
j_gene: TRBJ1-2
abundance: NA
v_gene: TRBV27
CDR3aa: CASSLFDRGAGYTF
CDR3nt: TGTGCCAGCAGTTTATTTGACAGGGGGGCGGGCTACACCTTC

d_gene: TRBD1
j_gene: TRBJ1-4
abundance: NA
v_gene: TRBV5-8
CDR3aa: CASSLAGQRNEKLFF
CDR3nt: TGTGCCAGCAGCCTCGCGGGACAGAGAAATGAAAAACTGTTTTTT

d_gene: TRBD2
j_gene: TRBJ2-1
abundance: NA
v_gene: TRBV9
CDR3aa: CASSGLKAGGSYNEQFF
CDR3nt: TGTGCCAGCAGCGGGTTAAAAGCGGGGGGCTCCTACAATGAGCAGTTCTTC

d_gene: NA
j_gene: TRBJ1-3
abundance: NA
v_gene: TRBV5-1
CDR3aa: CASKPNREGNTIYF
CDR3nt: TGCGCCAGCAAACCAAACAGGGAGGGAAACACCATATATTTT

d_gene: NA
j_gene: TRBJ2-1
abundance: NA
v_gene: TRBV2
CDR3aa: CAGARGRLNEQFF
CDR3nt: TGTGCCGGCGCTAGGGGTAGGCTCAATGAGCAGTTCTTC

d_gene: NA
j_gene: TRBJ2-7
abundance: NA
v_gene: TRBV25-1
CDR3aa: CASSEFAGPTAEQYF
CDR3nt: TGTGCCAGCAGTGAATTTGCCGGACCTACAGCCGAGCAGTACTTC

d_gene: NA
j_gene: TRBJ2-4
abundance: once
v_gene: TRBV18
CDR3aa: CASSPTTGGGNIQYF
CDR3nt: TGTGCCAGCTCACCCACGACAGGCGGGGGCAACATTCAGTACTTC

d_gene: NA
j_gene: TRBJ1-6
abundance: NA
v_gene: TRBV7-8
CDR3aa: CASSLDGLQNSPLHF
CDR3nt: TGTGCCAGCAGCTTAGATGGGCTCCAAAATTCACCCCTCCACTTT

d_gene: TRBD2
j_gene: TRBJ2-1
abundance: once
v_gene: TRBV14
CDR3aa: CASSLTGIAGREQFF
CDR3nt: TGTGCCAGCAGCCTAACAGGGATAGCGGGGCGGGAGCAGTTCTTC

d_gene: NA
j_gene: TRBJ1-2
abundance: few
v_gene: TRBV12-3/TRBV12-4
CDR3aa: CASSLLQGYGYTF
CDR3nt: TGTGCCAGCAGTTTACTGCAGGGCTATGGCTACACCTTC

d_gene: NA
j_gene: TRBJ1-4
abundance: NA
v_gene: TRBV5-8
CDR3aa: CASIDWGDNEKLFF
CDR3nt: TGTGCCAGCATCGACTGGGGCGATAATGAAAAACTGTTTTTT

d_gene: TRBD1
j_gene: TRBJ1-1
abundance: NA
v_gene: TRBV11-2
CDR3aa: CASSRLSGGHTEAFF
CDR3nt: TGTGCCAGCAGCCGCTTATCAGGGGGTCACACTGAAGCTTTCTTT

d_gene: NA
j_gene: TRBJ2-3
abundance: NA
v_gene: TRBV5-1
CDR3aa: CASSLAGGDTQYF
CDR3nt: TGCGCCAGCAGCTTGGCTGGGGGCGATACGCAGTATTTT

d_gene: NA
j_gene: TRBJ2-1
abundance: NA
v_gene: TRBV29-1
CDR3aa: CSVEVWDKYNEQFF
CDR3nt: TGCAGCGTTGAAGTTTGGGACAAGTACAATGAGCAGTTCTTC

d_gene: NA
j_gene: TRBJ1-2
abundance: NA
v_gene: TRBV9
CDR3aa: CASSVGRGLSNGYTF
CDR3nt: TGTGCCAGCAGCGTAGGCCGGGGGTTGAGTAACGGCTACACCTTC

d_gene: NA
j_gene: TRBJ2-2
abundance: NA
v_gene: TRBV2
CDR3aa: CASSGSPWRLGQGGELFF
CDR3nt: TGTGCCAGCAGTGGAAGTCCCTGGAGGCTGGGTCAAGGAGGGGAGCTGTTTTTT

d_gene: NA
j_gene: TRBJ2-7
abundance: NA
v_gene: TRBV6-6
CDR3aa: CASTSPEQSYEQYF
CDR3nt: TGTGCCAGCACATCCCCGGAACAATCCTACGAGCAGTACTTC

d_gene: NA
j_gene: TRBJ1-2
abundance: NA
v_gene: TRBV3-1/TRBV3-2
CDR3aa: CASSQQGRYYGYTF
CDR3nt: TGTGCCAGCAGCCAACAGGGACGCTACTATGGCTACACCTTC

d_gene: NA
j_gene: TRBJ2-1
abundance: few
v_gene: TRBV7-8
CDR3aa: CASSLALTPYNEQFF
CDR3nt: TGTGCCAGCAGCTTAGCTCTAACACCGTACAATGAGCAGTTCTTC

d_gene: NA
j_gene: TRBJ1-1
abundance: NA
v_gene: TRBV28
CDR3aa: CASPTNLGGDTEAFF
CDR3nt: TGTGCCAGCCCTACAAACCTCGGAGGGGACACTGAAGCTTTCTTT

d_gene: TRBD1
j_gene: TRBJ2-1
abundance: NA
v_gene: TRBV6-5
CDR3aa: CASSLGTGEAYNEQFF
CDR3nt: TGTGCCAGCAGTTTGGGGACAGGGGAGGCCTACAATGAGCAGTTCTTC

d_gene: TRBD2
j_gene: TRBJ2-1
abundance: NA
v_gene: TRBV5-5
CDR3aa: CASTPPGLAAVNEQFF
CDR3nt: TGTGCCAGCACCCCCCCCGGGCTAGCGGCGGTGAATGAGCAGTTCTTC

d_gene: NA
j_gene: TRBJ1-4
abundance: NA
v_gene: TRBV24-1
CDR3aa: CATSDSRGTHEKLFF
CDR3nt: TGTGCCACCAGTGATTCGCGCGGAACCCACGAAAAACTGTTTTTT

d_gene: TRBD1
j_gene: TRBJ2-5
abundance: NA
v_gene: TRBV7-7
CDR3aa: CASSLDRAAETQYF
CDR3nt: TGTGCTAGCAGCTTAGACAGGGCTGCAGAGACCCAGTACTTC

d_gene: NA
j_gene: TRBJ2-5
abundance: NA
v_gene: TRBV18
CDR3aa: CASSPGRWETQYF
CDR3nt: TGTGCCAGCTCACCGGGACGTTGGGAGACCCAGTACTTC

d_gene: NA
j_gene: TRBJ1-1
abundance: NA
v_gene: TRBV3-1/TRBV3-2
CDR3aa: CASSHLLVNTEAFF
CDR3nt: TGTGCCAGCAGCCATCTTTTAGTGAACACTGAAGCTTTCTTT

d_gene: NA
j_gene: TRBJ1-2
abundance: few
v_gene: TRBV5-4
CDR3aa: CASTLGTSANYGYTF
CDR3nt: TGTGCCAGCACATTGGGGACGTCGGCTAACTATGGCTACACCTTC

d_gene: TRBD1
j_gene: TRBJ1-6
abundance: NA
v_gene: TRBV23-1
CDR3aa: CASSPGGKQSSSPLHF
CDR3nt: TGCGCCAGCAGCCCAGGGGGAAAACAAAGTAGTTCACCCCTCCACTTT

d_gene: NA
j_gene: TRBJ2-2
abundance: once
v_gene: TRBV4-2
CDR3aa: CASSPQGGGNTGELFF
CDR3nt: TGTGCCAGCAGCCCGCAAGGTGGGGGGAACACCGGGGAGCTGTTTTTT

d_gene: TRBD1
j_gene: TRBJ2-1
abundance: NA
v_gene: TRBV27
CDR3aa: CASIIYRGPYNEQFF
CDR3nt: TGTGCCAGCATAATATACAGGGGACCGTACAATGAGCAGTTCTTC

d_gene: TRBD2
j_gene: TRBJ2-7
abundance: once
v_gene: TRBV5-6
CDR3aa: CASTLTSGSYEQYF
CDR3nt: TGTGCCAGCACCTTGACTAGCGGGAGTTACGAGCAGTACTTC

d_gene: TRBD1
j_gene: TRBJ1-2
abundance: NA
v_gene: TRBV7-2
CDR3aa: CASSPPVLRTGIYGYTF
CDR3nt: TGTGCCAGCAGCCCCCCTGTCTTAAGGACAGGGATATATGGCTACACCTTC

d_gene: TRBD1
j_gene: TRBJ1-1
abundance: NA
v_gene: TRBV7-9
CDR3aa: CASSYTDRANTEAFF
CDR3nt: TGTGCCAGCAGCTATACGGACAGGGCTAACACTGAAGCTTTCTTT

d_gene: NA
j_gene: TRBJ2-3
abundance: NA
v_gene: TRBV5-4
CDR3aa: CASSHRADSTDTQYF
CDR3nt: TGTGCCAGCAGCCACCGCGCGGATAGCACAGATACGCAGTATTTT

d_gene: NA
j_gene: TRBJ2-5
abundance: NA
v_gene: TRBV21-1
CDR3aa: CASFGQGFQETQYF
CDR3nt: TGTGCCAGCTTCGGACAGGGGTTCCAAGAGACCCAGTACTTC

d_gene: TRBD2
j_gene: TRBJ2-1
abundance: NA
v_gene: TRBV7-8
CDR3aa: CASRRLAAPSSYNEQFF
CDR3nt: TGTGCCAGCAGGAGACTAGCGGCTCCTAGTTCCTACAATGAGCAGTTCTTC